The 24 T cell receptor beta chains presented below share a single source sample, sequenced in a study of tumor-infiltrating lymphocytes in localized non-small cell lung cancer. Produced via immunoSEQ multiplex PCR; TCRdb's table is partial and in-frame only. The data hold some 9,500 clones, with 70% to 75% observed a single time. Sequenced material: lung tumor tissue. The receptors were sampled from a human donor with non-small cell lung cancer.

The CDR3 DNA reads TGTGCCAGCAGCCCTGGGGAGACCCAGTACTTC. This sequence encodes CASSPGETQYF. The gene calls are TRBV7-9 and TRBJ2-5; the D is unclear. This CDR3 is built from 11 residues. The V gene's germline CDR1 is SEHNR and CDR2 FQNEAQ (reference sequence). Between the trimmed V and J ends, which lost 5 bases and 5 bases, there was a span of 6 bases.

The rearrangement links TRBV2 to TRBJ2-7; the D gene is possibly TRBD1 (6 bases). V was pared by 4 bases and J by 2 bases, with 9 bases between. The germline V gene encodes CDR1 SNHLY and CDR2 FYNNEI. The CDR3 consists of 13 residues. CDR3 in DNA: TGTGCCAGCAGTGGAACAGGGACCTACGAGCAGTACTTC. This encodes CASSGTGTYEQYF.

The chain combines TRBV2 with TRBJ1-5; 8 bases agree with TRBD1. Germline V gene lookup returns CDR1 SNHLY and CDR2 FYNNEI. The CDR3 sequence is 17 residues long. V dropped 6 bases and J dropped 6; count of bases not matched to a gene: 16. This CDR3 reads CASSGGIRQGSTQPQHF. The CDR3, as DNA: TGTGCCAGCAGCGGCGGGATCAGACAGGGGTCAACTCAGCCCCAGCATTTT.

The count of this clone is one. V is TRBV4-1 and J is TRBJ1-1, with D unresolved. CDR1 and CDR2 from the germline V gene are MGHRA and YSYEKL. This CDR3 contains 17 residues. The V end lost 2 bases, the J end lost 11 bases, and 27 bases lay between the germline ends. CDR3 region: CASSQTPNVRATGMAFF. The CDR3 coding sequence is TGCGCCAGCAGCCAAACTCCCAACGTCCGGGCCACGGGAATGGCTTTCTTT.

The chain's CDR3 is CASSSTLNPEQFF. Written as DNA, the CDR3 is TGTGCCAGCAGCTCGACTCTGAACCCTGAGCAGTTCTTC. V gene TRBV7-2 combines with J gene TRBJ2-1, with D hard to call. Germline assignment: CDR1 SGHTA and CDR2 FQGNSA. The CDR3 consists of 13 residues. V lost 4 bases to trimming and J lost 9 bases, with 13 bases between them.

The chain recombines TRBV11-3 with TRBJ2-1; TRBD2 matches at 11 bases. V gave up 1 base and J gave up 3 bases; unmatched junction bases: 5. Germline V gives CDR1 SGHNT, CDR2 YENEEA. This CDR3 is 17 amino acids long. CDR3 bases: TGTGCCAGCAGCTTAGGGGCTAGCGGGGGGTACTACAATGAGCAGTTCTTC. Its protein product is CASSLGASGGYYNEQFF.

With regard to this clone: No conserved phenylalanine or tryptophan is present at the end of the CDR3, so a read error is the likely explanation. Because the CDR3's place on the DNA is in doubt, the DNA is left out and the CDR3 is given as listed by TCRdb. The chain joins TRBV5-6 to TRBJ1-2; whether TRBD1, the table's D call, matches the DNA was not checked. The CDR3 totals 13 residues, both ends included. CDR1 and CDR2 (germline): SGHDT, YYEEEE. CDR3 in amino acids: CASTPLGTGGIVY.

This clone was observed once. The rearrangement uses TRBV7-6 and TRBJ2-7, with a weak D call TRBD1 (6 bases). This CDR3 contains 14 residues. V was cut by 1 base and J by 5 bases, with 12 bases left in between. Germline CDR1 and CDR2: SGHVS and FNYEAQ. The CDR3 sequence: CASSLGAQGNEQYF. For the CDR3, the DNA is TGTGCCAGCAGCTTAGGGGCACAGGGAAACGAGCAGTACTTC.

This clone was seen once. The chain recombines TRBV27 with TRBJ2-5; TRBD2 agrees at 7 bases. The trim removed 5 bases at V and 0 bases at J, leaving 6 bases unmatched. This CDR3 is built from 15 residues. Per the germline V gene, CDR1 is MNHEY and CDR2 is SMNVEV (reference sequence). CDR3 loop: CASSPQRGNQETQYF. The CDR3 region has the DNA TGTGCCAGCAGTCCCCAGCGGGGAAACCAAGAGACCCAGTACTTC.

This clone was seen only once. The chain employs TRBV6-1 and TRBJ2-6, with D perhaps being TRBD1 or TRBD2 (5 bases each). The V end lost 4 bases, the J end lost 2 bases, and 15 bases lay between the germline ends. This CDR3 is 17 amino acids long. The germline V gene has CDR1 MNHNS and CDR2 SASEGT. The CDR3 reads CASSGRDAIAGANVLTF. DNA of the CDR3: TGTGCCAGCAGTGGCCGGGACGCGATAGCTGGGGCCAACGTCCTGACTTTC.

Here the CDR3 DNA reads TGTGCCACCAGCAGAGCCGGGACAGGGACTTCACCCCTCCACTTT. This sequence encodes CATSRAGTGTSPLHF. This chain uses TRBV15 with TRBJ1-6; TRBD1 agrees at 9 bases. The CDR3 has 15 residues. V lost 1 base to trimming and J lost 9 bases; unmatched junction nucleotides: 4. Germline CDR1 reads LNHNV; CDR2 reads YYDKDF (reference sequence).

The chain uses TRBV5-1 and TRBJ2-7; D is tentatively TRBD1 or TRBD2 (5 bases each). Germline CDR1 reads SGHRS; CDR2 reads YFSETQ. Trimming took off 9 bases at V and 5 bases at J, with 15 bases between the two ends. The length of the CDR3 is 12 residues. CDR3 residues: CAIPWGSHEQYF. For the CDR3, the DNA is TGCGCCATCCCTTGGGGGAGCCACGAGCAGTACTTC.

The genes are TRBV20-1 and TRBJ2-5; D might be TRBD2 (5 bases). CDR3 length: 11 amino acids. Deletions cut 5 bases from V and 11 bases from J, with 15 bases between. The V gene's germline CDR1 is DFQATT and CDR2 SNEGSKA (reference sequence). The CDR3 DNA reads as TGCAGTGCTGCGGGCCCGGTGGAGCAGTACTTC. This sequence encodes CSAAGPVEQYF.

The chain joins TRBV5-6 to TRBJ1-2; D ambiguous. The germline V gene encodes CDR1 SGHDT and CDR2 YYEEEE. Trimming took 9 bases from V and 4 from J, leaving 16 bases between them. The CDR3 is 13 residues long. This CDR3 reads CATRDGVSYGYTF. Here the CDR3 DNA reads TGTGCCACCAGAGACGGGGTATCCTATGGCTACACCTTC. Full variable domain (outside the CDR3, taken from reference TRBV5-6 and TRBJ1-2): DAGVTQSPTHLIKTRGQQVTLRCSPKSGHDTVSWYQQALGQGPQFIFQYYEEEERQRGNFPDRFSGHQFPNYSSELNVNALLLGDSALYLCATRDGVSYGYTFGSGTRLTVV.

The chain links TRBV7-2 to TRBJ1-2; 8 nucleotides agree with TRBD1. The CDR3 is made up of 14 amino acids. With 6 bases clipped from V and 2 bases from J, the junction kept 5 bases outside the gene matches. Germline-derived CDR1 and CDR2 are SGHTA and FQGNSA. The chain's CDR3 is CASRRTGLNYGYTF. The CDR3 coding sequence is TGTGCCAGCAGGCGGACAGGGTTAAACTATGGCTACACCTTC.

This chain uses TRBV5-1 with TRBJ2-3, with D uncertain. CDR3 length: 13 amino acids. The germline gives CDR1 SGHRS, CDR2 YFSETQ. Trimming pared 5 bases from V and 8 bases from J, leaving 15 bases between. The chain's CDR3 is CASSHAGPSTQYF. CDR3 in DNA: TGCGCCAGCAGTCACGCAGGTCCCTCTACGCAGTATTTT. The full variable domain, its missing parts supplied by reference TRBV5-1 and TRBJ2-3, is KAGVTQTPRYLIKTRGQQVTLSCSPISGHRSVSWYQQTPGQGLQFLFEYFSETQRNKGNFPGRFSGRQFSNSRSEMNVSTLELGDSALYLCASSHAGPSTQYFGPGTRLTVL.

For the CDR3, the DNA is TGTGCCAGCTCATCGGGCAGCTATGGCTACACCTTC. It translates to CASSSGSYGYTF. This chain connects TRBV18 to TRBJ1-2; the D is unclear. The germline CDR1 and CDR2 sequences are KGHSH and LQKENI. The CDR3 has 12 amino acids. With 5 bases removed from V and 4 bases from J, the gap between germline ends came to 8 bases.

The chain couples TRBV29-1 to TRBJ2-5; either TRBD1 or TRBD2 may fit D (5 bases each). The V end was cut by 5 bases, the J end by 2 bases, with 9 bases between. There are 12 residues in the CDR3. CDR1 is SQVTM, CDR2 ANQGSEA, per germline. Written as DNA, the CDR3 is TGCAGCGTTTCCAGGGAGCAAGAGACCCAGTACTTC. Its protein is CSVSREQETQYF.

The chain is built from TRBV6-1 and TRBJ2-1; D might be TRBD1 (5 bases). Germline V gene data show CDR1 as MNHNS and CDR2 as SASEGT. V was cut by 7 bases and J by 0 bases, with 13 bases left in between. This CDR3 is built from 15 residues. The CDR3 reads CASIQGVGSYNEQFF. DNA for the CDR3: TGTGCCAGCATTCAGGGTGTCGGCTCCTACAATGAGCAGTTCTTC.

This chain connects TRBV6-5 to TRBJ1-1; D may be TRBD1 (6 bases). The CDR3 loop spans 14 amino acids. CDR1 is MNHEY, CDR2 SVGAGI, per germline. The V gene lost 6 bases and the J gene lost 0 bases, with 11 bases spanning the gap. The CDR3 region is CASSYGQMNTEAFF. CDR3 bases: TGTGCCAGCAGCTATGGACAGATGAACACTGAAGCTTTCTTT.

This chain links TRBV6-5 with TRBJ1-5; D call uncertain. The CDR3 consists of 15 residues. Germline CDR1 reads MNHEY; CDR2 reads SVGAGI. V was trimmed by 0 bases and J by 8 bases, leaving 14 bases between them. The DNA of the CDR3 is TGTGCCAGCAGTTACTCGAACAGTCCCCGTGAGCCCCAGCATTTT. As protein: CASSYSNSPREPQHF.

This rearrangement joins TRBV7-8 to TRBJ1-5; no clear D gene. The V and J ends lost 4 bases and 5 bases respectively, with 9 bases between them. The length of the CDR3 is 13 residues. The germline V gene encodes CDR1 SGHVS and CDR2 FQNEAQ. CDR3 protein: CASSSNSYQPQHF. In nucleotides, the CDR3 is TGTGCCAGCAGCTCAAACAGCTATCAGCCCCAGCATTTT. Complete variable domain (other parts from reference TRBV7-8 and TRBJ1-5): GAGVSQSPRYKVAKRGQDVALRCDPISGHVSLFWYQQALGQGPEFLTYFQNEAQLDKSGLPSDRFFAERPEGSVSTLKIQRTQQEDSAVYLCASSSNSYQPQHFGDGTRLSIL.

The rearrangement uses TRBV5-4 and TRBJ2-7; TRBD1 aligns across 7 bases. The J segment lost 5 bases and the V segment lost 4 bases, leaving 12 bases of the junction unmatched. Germline lookup yields CDR1 SGHNT and CDR2 YYREEE (reference sequence). The CDR3 sequence is 15 residues long. The CDR3 sequence is CASSVARGRINEQYF. The CDR3 coding sequence is TGTGCCAGCAGCGTCGCTAGGGGGCGCATCAACGAGCAGTACTTC.

This clone has just one count. V usage is TRBV7-2 and J usage is TRBJ2-2; the D is unclear. CDR3 size: 12 residues. With 5 bases removed from V and 2 bases from J, the gap between germline ends came to 3 bases. Per the germline V gene, CDR1 is SGHTA and CDR2 is FQGNSA. This CDR3 reads CASSRNTGELFF. The CDR3 DNA reads TGTGCCAGCAGCCGCAACACCGGGGAGCTGTTTTTT. Full variable domain (rest looked up from reference TRBV7-2 and TRBJ2-2): GAGVSQSPSNKVTEKGKDVELRCDPISGHTALYWYRQSLGQGLEFLIYFQGNSAPDKSGLPSDRFSAERTGGSVSTLTIQRTQQEDSAVYLCASSRNTGELFFGEGSRLTVL.